The present entry profiles one T cell receptor (beta chain) with its context. This entry is derived from a study of blood T cell repertoires in COVID-19. Under the authors' procedure: Reference gene primer amplification yielded estimated nucleated cell counts. Sequencing was performed with immunoSEQ multiplex PCR; in TCRdb, only in-frame clones are kept and a portion is missing. The DNA was the basis for D and trimming; V, J and clone size are from that table. The top ten clones hold about 1.7% of a sample with around 400,000 clones, under 90% of them seen once. V was pared by 5 bases and J by 3 bases, with 6 bases of the junction left unmatched. From germline, CDR1 is SGHAT and CDR2 FQNNGV. The CDR3 consists of 17 residues. Cohort 3 donors counted as recovered after two negative PCRs, clearance, or resolved symptoms.

The V and J genes are TRBV11-2 and TRBJ2-3, with 15 bases that match TRBD2. This sequence originates from a woman in her thirties who had recovered from COVID-19. The source material was PBMCs or T cells enriched from blood (not recorded which). CDR3 amino acids: CASSVGTSGRLTDTQYF. CDR3 bases: TGTGCCAGCAGCGTAGGGACTAGCGGGAGGTTGACAGATACGCAGTATTTT. Complete variable domain (other parts from reference TRBV11-2 and TRBJ2-3): EAGVAQSPRYKIIEKRQSVAFWCNPISGHATLYWYQQILGQGPKLLIQFQNNGVVDDSQLPKDRFSAERLKGVDSTLKIQPAKLEDSAVYLCASSVGTSGRLTDTQYFGPGTRLTVL.